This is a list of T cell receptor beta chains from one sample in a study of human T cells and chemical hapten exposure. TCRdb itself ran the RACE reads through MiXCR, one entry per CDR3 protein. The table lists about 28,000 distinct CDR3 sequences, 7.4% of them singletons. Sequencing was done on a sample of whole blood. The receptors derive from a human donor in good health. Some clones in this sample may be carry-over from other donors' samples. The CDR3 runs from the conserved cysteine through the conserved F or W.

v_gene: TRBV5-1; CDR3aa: CASSWQPADTQYF
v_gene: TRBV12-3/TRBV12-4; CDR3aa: CASNGVRGIDTQYF
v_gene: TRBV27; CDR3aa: CASKAVGELFF
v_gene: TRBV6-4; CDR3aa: CASSDSISGTDTQYF
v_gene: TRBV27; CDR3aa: CASSLGPGEREYEQYF
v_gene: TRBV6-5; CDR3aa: CASSREGNTEAFF
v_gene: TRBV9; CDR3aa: CASSVEGGGANEQFF
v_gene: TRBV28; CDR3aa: CASSSTGRSYGYTF
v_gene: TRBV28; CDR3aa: CASSSGQAQETQYF
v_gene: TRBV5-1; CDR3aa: CASSSPTGTPEKETQYF
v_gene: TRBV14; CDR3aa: CASSPSWGAGELFF
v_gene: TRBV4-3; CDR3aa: CASSQDWGVGRDTQYF
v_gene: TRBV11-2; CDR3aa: CASSLDRSEADTQYF
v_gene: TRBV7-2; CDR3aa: CASSLSRSSYNSPLHF
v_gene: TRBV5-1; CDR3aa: CASSLEGDEDTQYF
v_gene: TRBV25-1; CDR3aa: CASSAPSLTGRYTF
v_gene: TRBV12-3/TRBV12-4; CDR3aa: CASSQGRSSNQPQHF
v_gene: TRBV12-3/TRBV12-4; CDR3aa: CASSLDSTGPPAQYF
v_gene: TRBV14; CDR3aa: CASSQVGGATNEKLFF
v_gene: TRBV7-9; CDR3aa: CASSFGTGGEQYF
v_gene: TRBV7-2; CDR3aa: CASRRGQSTDTQYF
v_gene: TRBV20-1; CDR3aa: CSADNGLSYGYTF
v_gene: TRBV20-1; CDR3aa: CSARGREDHEQYF
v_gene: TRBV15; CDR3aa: CATSRALGVGRGEKLFF
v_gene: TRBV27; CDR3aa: CASTDRSSYNSPLHF
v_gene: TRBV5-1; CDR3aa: CASSLNLGQGNTGELFF
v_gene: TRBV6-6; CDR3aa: CASSYYGGEQTQYF
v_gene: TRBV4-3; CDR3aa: CASSQDNSPADTQYF
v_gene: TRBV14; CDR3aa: CASSPLGTGGGNTIYF
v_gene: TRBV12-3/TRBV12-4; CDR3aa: CASSLGGTVNEQFF
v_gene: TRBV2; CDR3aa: CASSEGTTDTQYF
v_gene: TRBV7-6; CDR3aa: CASSLISGADTQYF
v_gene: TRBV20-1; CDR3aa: CSAGLVGGGNTIYF
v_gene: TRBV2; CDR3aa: CASSDEDRGRNTIYF
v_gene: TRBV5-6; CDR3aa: CASSTQLYGYTF
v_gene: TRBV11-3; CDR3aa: CASSSGTGYEQYF
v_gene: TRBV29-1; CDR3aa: CSVARANTEAFF
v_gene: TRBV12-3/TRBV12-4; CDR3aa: CASTLRESTEAFF
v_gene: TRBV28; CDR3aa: CASRIPGRAYEQYF
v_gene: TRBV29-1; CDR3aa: CSVVRLNTEAFF
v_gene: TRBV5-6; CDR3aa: CASSLMGPHSGNTIYF
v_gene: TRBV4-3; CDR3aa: CASSLQAGTAGNTIYF
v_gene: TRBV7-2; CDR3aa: CASSLWGEGGQETQYF
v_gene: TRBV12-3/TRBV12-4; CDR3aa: CASSLRYGYTF
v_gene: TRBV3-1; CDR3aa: CASSLGLLDTQYF
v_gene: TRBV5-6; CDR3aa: CAGSLWGGHEQFF
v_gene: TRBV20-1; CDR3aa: CSATRSLLPDEQYF
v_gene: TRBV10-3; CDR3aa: CAISEGTSYNEQFF
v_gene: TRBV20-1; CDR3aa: CSGGSGGGGNEQFF
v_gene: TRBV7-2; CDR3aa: CASSLETGPYEQYF
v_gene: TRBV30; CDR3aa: CARTRDRLSTGELFF
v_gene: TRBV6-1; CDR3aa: CASSEEKVGNTIYF
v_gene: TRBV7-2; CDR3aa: CASSWGGASNEQFF